The 26 T cell receptor beta chains reported below all come from one sample, sequenced in a study of T cell responses to AZD1222 COVID-19 vaccine. Only in-frame clones appear in the TCRdb table, and some are missing; sequencing was by immunoSEQ multiplex PCR. The data contain around 130,000 clones, about nine tenths of them singletons. Material: peripheral blood, obtained on day 0 of AZD1222 vaccination. The receptor set was obtained from an adult in good health.

V and J are TRBV27 and TRBJ2-7, with TRBD1 matching 9 bases. The germline V gene encodes CDR1 MNHEY and CDR2 SMNVEV (reference sequence). V was pared by 0 bases and J by 10 bases, with 7 bases of the junction left unmatched. The CDR3 contains 14 residues. The CDR3 here is CASSLSQGAWEQYF. In nucleotides, the CDR3 is TGTGCCAGCAGTTTATCACAGGGGGCCTGGGAACAGTACTTC.

This clone showed up just a few times. The chain recombines TRBV19 with TRBJ1-5; D may be TRBD1 (6 bases). There are 14 residues in the CDR3. Trimming took off 9 bases at V and 7 bases at J, with 19 bases between the two ends. Germline CDR1 reads LNHDA; CDR2 reads SQIVND (reference sequence). Written as DNA, the CDR3 is TGTGCCAGCTGGGACAACCTATCATCCCAGCCCCAGCATTTT. This translates into CASWDNLSSQPQHF.

The chain employs TRBV29-1 and TRBJ2-5, with 7 bases identical to TRBD1. CDR1 is SQVTM, CDR2 ANQGSEA, per germline. CDR3 size: 11 residues. After removal of 7 bases from V and 2 bases from J, the junction contained 1 base not matched to a gene. The CDR3 sequence is CSGGQQETQYF. The CDR3, as DNA: TGCAGCGGGGGACAGCAAGAGACCCAGTACTTC.

J is TRBJ2-7 and V is TRBV5-1; possibly TRBD2 for D (6 bases). The CDR3 consists of 18 residues. Germline V gene sequence: CDR1 SGHRS, CDR2 YFSETQ. Trimming left V 4 bases short and J 3 bases short, with 26 bases between. The CDR3 nucleotides read TGCGCCAGCAGCCCCTTCTCGCCAGAAATCTCGGGGGACTACGAGCAGTACTTC. This sequence encodes CASSPFSPEISGDYEQYF.

The rearrangement uses TRBV14 and TRBJ2-5; the match to TRBD1 covers 8 bases. After removal of 2 bases from V and 5 bases from J, the junction contained 10 bases not matched to a gene. Germline CDR1 SGHDN, CDR2 FVKESK. The CDR3 has 16 residues. The CDR3 here is CASSQRQGPTGETQYF. The CDR3 DNA sequence: TGTGCCAGCAGCCAAAGACAGGGGCCGACGGGGGAGACCCAGTACTTC.

This clone was seen a few times. The chain has TRBV19 and TRBJ2-7; a weak D match, TRBD2 (6 bases). This CDR3 has 14 amino acids. V was trimmed by 3 bases and J by 5 bases, leaving 14 bases between them. Germline V CDR1 and CDR2: LNHDA, SQIVND (reference sequence). The CDR3 DNA reads TGTGCCAGTAGTATTTGGGAGCGGAGGGACGAGCAGTACTTC. As protein: CASSIWERRDEQYF. The full variable domain, its missing parts supplied by reference TRBV19 and TRBJ2-7, is DGGITQSPKYLFRKEGQNVTLSCEQNLNHDAMYWYRQDPGQGLRLIYYSQIVNDFQKGDIAEGYSVSREKKESFPLTVTSAQKNPTAFYLCASSIWERRDEQYFGPGTRLTVT.

The J gene is TRBJ2-4, the V gene TRBV19, with unresolved D. The CDR3 has 15 residues. Germline lookup yields CDR1 LNHDA and CDR2 SQIVND (reference sequence). V dropped 6 bases and J dropped 1 base, with 13 bases sitting between them. The DNA for the CDR3 is TGTGCCAGTAGCGGGTCCACCCTGGCCAAAAACATTCAGTACTTC. It encodes CASSGSTLAKNIQYF.

This clone showed up just a few times. The V gene is TRBV12-3 or TRBV12-4, the J gene TRBJ2-3; D may match TRBD1 or TRBD2 (5 bases each). This CDR3 contains 13 residues. Trimming removed 3 bases from V and 12 bases from J, with 16 bases in between. In nucleotides, the CDR3 is TGTGCCAGCAGTTTGAAAGAAAAGGGACCTCAGTATTTT. It translates to CASSLKEKGPQYF.

This chain uses TRBV4-3 with TRBJ2-7; the match to TRBD1 covers 7 bases. The length of the CDR3 is 15 residues. V trimming: 2 bases; J trimming: 3 bases; junction bases outside the gene matches: 7. The germline gives CDR1 LGHNA, CDR2 YSLEER. CDR3 nucleotide sequence: TGCGCCAGCAGCCAATTTCCGGGACAGCTCTACGAGCAGTACTTC. Translation gives CASSQFPGQLYEQYF.

V is TRBV9 and J is TRBJ1-3; perhaps TRBD1 as D (5 bases). The V and J ends lost 3 bases and 4 bases respectively, with 20 bases between them. The CDR3 has 17 amino acids. Germline V gene sequence: CDR1 SGDLS, CDR2 YYNGEE. The CDR3 sequence is CASSGGGSSYQGNTIYF. CDR3 nucleotides: TGTGCCAGCAGCGGCGGGGGGAGCTCGTATCAGGGAAACACCATATATTTT.

The CDR3 DNA reads as TGTGCCAGCAGTGAAGCGCCGGGGCACTCTGGAAACACCATATATTTT. Translation: CASSEAPGHSGNTIYF. This chain uses TRBV6-1 with TRBJ1-3, with a tentative D call TRBD1 (5 bases). The V end lost 0 bases, the J end lost 0 bases, and 9 bases lay between the germline ends. The CDR3 extends over 16 amino acids. Germline V gene lookup returns CDR1 MNHNS and CDR2 SASEGT.

This rearrangement joins TRBV7-9 to TRBJ2-2; D unresolved. This CDR3 has 13 residues. Germline lookup yields CDR1 SEHNR and CDR2 FQNEAQ (reference sequence). Trimming removed 2 bases at V and 2 bases at J, with 3 bases between. The CDR3, as DNA: TGTGCCAGCAGCTTATCAAACACCGGGGAGCTGTTTTTT. It specifies CASSLSNTGELFF.

The genes are TRBV7-6 and TRBJ2-7; 8 bases agree with TRBD1. The CDR3 is made up of 14 amino acids. V was pared by 4 bases and J by 7 bases, with 9 bases of the junction left unmatched. Per the germline V gene, CDR1 is SGHVS and CDR2 is FNYEAQ. CDR3 loop: CASSSTDRGREQYF. In nucleotides, the CDR3 is TGTGCCAGCAGCTCGACTGACAGGGGTAGGGAGCAGTACTTC.

The chain links TRBV9 to TRBJ2-1; either TRBD1 or TRBD2 may fit D (7 bases each). The V and J ends lost 3 bases and 5 bases respectively, with 12 bases between them. Germline values: CDR1 SGDLS, CDR2 YYNGEE. The CDR3 length is 14 residues. DNA for the CDR3: TGTGCCAGCAGCGCAGGGGGGGGACACAATGAGCAGTTCTTC. Translated, it gives CASSAGGGHNEQFF.

The chain joins TRBV28 to TRBJ2-7; D gene ambiguous. The CDR3 spans 12 residues. CDR1 is MDHEN, CDR2 SYDVKM, per germline. The V end lost 6 bases, the J end lost 4 bases, and 10 bases lay between the germline ends. This CDR3 reads CASRASGYEQYF. The DNA of the CDR3 is TGTGCCAGCAGGGCCAGTGGTTACGAGCAGTACTTC.

The chain carries TRBV7-6 and TRBJ2-2; 9 bases agree with TRBD1. CDR1 is SGHVS, CDR2 FNYEAQ, per germline. The CDR3 covers 17 residues. After removal of 2 bases from V and 7 bases from J, the junction contained 11 bases not matched to a gene. The CDR3 loop reads CASSLNPGTGSNGELFF. CDR3 nucleotides: TGTGCCAGCAGCTTAAACCCTGGGACAGGGTCTAACGGGGAGCTGTTTTTT.

This rearrangement joins TRBV30 to TRBJ1-5, with a tentative D call TRBD1 (6 bases). V lost 4 bases and J lost 7, with 11 bases in between. The CDR3 spans 12 residues. In germline, CDR1 is GTSNPN, CDR2 SVGIG (reference sequence). The CDR3 spells CAWNRVNQPQHF. In DNA, the CDR3 is TGTGCCTGGAACAGGGTAAACCAGCCCCAGCATTTT.

The CDR3 DNA is TGTGCCAGCAGCCAAGGATCCGACAGGGGGTACGAGCAGTACTTC. This gives the protein CASSQGSDRGYEQYF. V and J are TRBV3-1 (or the pseudogene TRBV3-2) and TRBJ2-7, with 9 positions matching TRBD1. After removal of 1 base from V and 4 bases from J, the junction contained 5 bases not matched to a gene. From germline, CDR1 is LGHDT and CDR2 YNNKEL (reference sequence). The CDR3 spans 15 residues.

V and J are TRBV4-1 and TRBJ2-5, with 8 bases fitting TRBD1. In germline, CDR1 is MGHRA, CDR2 YSYEKL. The V segment lost 0 bases and the J segment 4 bases; nucleotides outside the gene matches: 7. The CDR3 loop spans 16 amino acids. CDR3 DNA sequence: TGCGCCAGCAGCCAAGAGGGAGGACAGGGTGGAGAGACCCAGTACTTC. As protein: CASSQEGGQGGETQYF.

The chain uses TRBV5-4 and TRBJ2-3; D is perhaps TRBD1 (6 bases). The V end was cut by 2 bases, the J end by 4 bases, with 11 bases between. Germline loops: CDR1 SGHNT, CDR2 YYREEE (reference sequence). This CDR3 region has 14 residues. The CDR3 protein is CASSFAGVADTQYF. DNA for the CDR3: TGTGCCAGCAGCTTTGCAGGGGTGGCAGATACGCAGTATTTT.

The V call is TRBV19, the J call TRBJ1-5; D unresolved. Trimming removed 5 bases at V and 2 bases at J, with 13 bases between. The germline V gene encodes CDR1 LNHDA and CDR2 SQIVND (reference sequence). This CDR3 comprises 15 residues. CDR3 in amino acids: CASSLTMGGNQPQHF. CDR3 in DNA: TGTGCCAGTAGTCTGACGATGGGTGGCAATCAGCCCCAGCATTTT.

J is TRBJ1-1 and V is TRBV4-1; perhaps TRBD1 as D (5 bases). The V end was cut by 6 bases, the J end by 0 bases, with 14 bases between. CDR3 length: 15 amino acids. Germline values: CDR1 MGHRA, CDR2 YSYEKL. The CDR3 sequence is CASRVGRTMNTEAFF. CDR3 nucleotide sequence: TGCGCCAGCAGAGTGGGGAGGACAATGAACACTGAAGCTTTCTTT.

The chain combines TRBV6-5 with TRBJ2-2; D is undetermined. The germline V and J ends were trimmed by 0 bases and 2 bases, with 4 bases remaining between them. CDR3 length: 14 amino acids. Germline values: CDR1 MNHEY, CDR2 SVGAGI. DNA of the CDR3: TGTGCCAGCAGTTACTCAGGAAACACCGGGGAGCTGTTTTTT. Translated: CASSYSGNTGELFF.

The V gene is TRBV5-1, the J gene TRBJ2-1; D call uncertain. Germline CDR1 reads SGHRS; CDR2 reads YFSETQ. The ends were cut back, 1 base at V and 2 bases at J, with 10 bases in the middle. The CDR3 covers 15 residues. CDR3: CASSLQVVTYNEQFF. Here the CDR3 DNA reads TGCGCCAGCAGCTTGCAAGTGGTGACCTACAATGAGCAGTTCTTC.

This chain connects TRBV29-1 to TRBJ2-5; D might be TRBD2 (5 bases). The CDR3 is 13 residues long. Between the trimmed V and J ends, which lost 6 bases and 5 bases, there was a span of 16 bases. The V gene's germline CDR1 is SQVTM and CDR2 ANQGSEA. The CDR3 is CSVGRRLSETQYF. The DNA for the CDR3 is TGCAGCGTAGGCAGGAGGCTTTCCGAGACCCAGTACTTC.

CDR3 sequence reads: CASSYGGSGGGETQYF. For the CDR3, the DNA is TGTGCCAGCAGTTACGGGGGTAGCGGGGGTGGAGAGACCCAGTACTTC. V gene TRBV6-5 combines with J gene TRBJ2-5, with TRBD2 identical over 9 bases. Germline V lookup: CDR1 MNHEY, CDR2 SVGAGI. This CDR3 region has 16 residues. Unmatched junction bases numbered 8, after V lost 2 bases and J lost 4 bases.